The entry below gives a single T cell receptor beta chain sequence along with its context. The CDR3 consists of 14 residues. Deletions cut 2 bases from V and 0 bases from J, with 6 bases between. Looked up from germline, CDR1 is SGHNT and CDR2 is YYREEE (reference sequence). The data were obtained in a study of blood T cell repertoires in COVID-19. Looking at the study overall: Sites in the United States, Italy and Spain provided acute and convalescent COVID-19 samples. T cells, B-cell-depleted T cells, or PBMCs provided the cDNA or gDNA that served as material.

Under the authors' procedure: From reference gene primer amplification, estimates of nucleated cell counts were derived. Profiling relied on immunoSEQ multiplex PCR, and the TCRdb table lists in-frame clones only, not all of them. V and J calls plus clone size are reproduced from that table; the DNA served to infer D and trimming. The table has 300,000 to 350,000 clones, around 83% seen once. The TCR comes from a man aged 25 to 40 with active or convalescent COVID-19. The specimen was peripheral blood. This sequence joins TRBV5-4 and TRBJ2-4; D ambiguous. CDR3 DNA sequence: TGTGCCAGCAGCTTACAGCTAGCCAAAAACATTCAGTACTTC. Translated, it gives CASSLQLAKNIQYF.